This T cell receptor beta chain stems from a study of beta chain features in type 1 diabetes. This clone was picked up a small number of times. Its antigen is not known. Whole-study results and caveats: There was a moderate but significant shortening of TCRB CDR3s in all four CD4+ subsets of Type 1 diabetes patients.

Investigators reverse transcribed all isolated RNA, so they sequenced expressed TCRB transcripts. Clones were sequenced by immunoSEQ multiplex PCR, and TCRdb holds only the in-frame ones, with some missing. The table records under 150,000 clones, roughly 10% of them present only once. Sequencing used central memory CD4+ T cells from blood. This sequence originates from a man between 25 and 39 years old with type 1 diabetes.

CDR3 region: CASSVQSQGYTF. CDR3 bases: TGTGCCAGCAGCGTCCAGTCCCAAGGCTACACCTTC. This chain links TRBV5-6 with TRBJ1-2; D ambiguous. The CDR3 length is 12 residues. Between the trimmed V and J ends, which lost 4 bases and 8 bases, there was a span of 12 bases. The germline V gene encodes CDR1 SGHDT and CDR2 YYEEEE.